This T cell receptor beta chain was observed in a study of T cell responses to AZD1222 COVID-19 vaccine. Trimming cost V 0 bases and J 6 bases, with 12 bases left between them. The germline gives CDR1 MNHEY, CDR2 SVGAGI. This CDR3 contains 15 residues. General observations from the study: Spike-spanning, vaccine-associated CD4 TCRs were dominant at 160-218 and 743-854. The donor group comprised mostly white British people and more females; the analysis possibly underestimated clonal diversity.

Libraries were prepared by immunoSEQ multiplex PCR; TCRdb keeps only in-frame clonotypes and omits some of them. The table records some 130,000 clones, over 85% of them present only once. Doses given second, at about 4 or about 12 weeks, were pooled. A note on this clone: Its antigen remains unidentified.

The sample was peripheral blood, taken 28 days after the second AZD1222 dose. V gene TRBV6-5 combines with J gene TRBJ1-5; D unclear. The origin of this receptor is an adult who received the AZD1222 COVID-19 vaccine. The CDR3 here is CASSYSSGSRQPQHF. CDR3 nucleotide sequence: TGTGCCAGCAGTTACTCGAGCGGGTCGCGTCAGCCCCAGCATTTT.